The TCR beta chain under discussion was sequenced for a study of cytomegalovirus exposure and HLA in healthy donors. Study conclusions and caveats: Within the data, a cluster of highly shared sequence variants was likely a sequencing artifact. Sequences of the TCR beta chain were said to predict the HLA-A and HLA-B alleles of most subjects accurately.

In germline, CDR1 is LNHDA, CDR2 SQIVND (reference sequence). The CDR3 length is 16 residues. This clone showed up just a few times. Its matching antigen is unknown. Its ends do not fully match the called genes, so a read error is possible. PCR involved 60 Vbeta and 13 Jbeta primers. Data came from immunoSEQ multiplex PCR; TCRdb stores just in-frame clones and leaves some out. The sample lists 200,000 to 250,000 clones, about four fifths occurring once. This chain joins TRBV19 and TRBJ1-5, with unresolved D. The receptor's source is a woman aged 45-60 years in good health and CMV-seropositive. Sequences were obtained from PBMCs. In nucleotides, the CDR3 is TGTGCCAGCAGTAGGCGGGGAGGTGGGCGCAATCAGCCCCAGCATTTT. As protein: CASSRRGGGRNQPQHF.